This entry lists 12 T cell receptor beta chains sequenced from one sample in a study of follicular helper T cells after annual influenza vaccination. Assay: immunoSEQ multiplex PCR; the TCRdb copy retains only in-frame clones and omits some. The sample records just over 8,500 clones, around four fifths being singletons. The time point is: 2015-2016 season, 7 days after influenza vaccination. The sample here was CXCR5+ CD38- circulating T follicular helper cells from blood, taken 7 days after influenza vaccination. Subset noted: circulating Tfh, non-naive CD4+CXCR5+PD-1+ (ICOS+CD38+ or ICOS-CD38-). The receptors stem from an adult who received the influenza vaccine.

The rearrangement links TRBV30 to TRBJ2-7; TRBD1 matches 7 bases. The V gene end was trimmed by 0 bases and the J gene end by 3 bases; junction bases not matched to a gene: 2. The CDR3 totals 13 residues. In germline, CDR1 is GTSNPN, CDR2 SVGIG (reference sequence). DNA of the CDR3: TGTGCCTGGAGTGTAGGGGGCGACTACGAGCAGTACTTC. Its translation: CAWSVGGDYEQYF.

The chain combines TRBV11-2 with TRBJ2-5; 11 bases align to TRBD2. The CDR3 runs to 13 residues. Germline V lookup: CDR1 SGHAT, CDR2 FQNNGV. J gave up 11 bases and V 1 base, and 3 bases lay outside the gene matches. CDR3: CASSLATSGVQYF. CDR3 sequence (DNA): TGTGCCAGCAGCTTAGCGACTAGCGGGGTACAGTACTTC.

The chain carries TRBV28 and TRBJ2-1; 10 bases are shared with TRBD1. CDR3 length: 15 residues. Germline CDR1 and CDR2: MDHEN and SYDVKM. Trimming at V came to 6 bases and at J to 7 bases, leaving 9 bases not matched to a gene. This CDR3 reads CASRTGTGDYNEQFF. DNA of the CDR3: TGTGCCAGCAGAACCGGGACAGGGGATTATAATGAGCAGTTCTTC.

The chain joins TRBV7-9 to TRBJ2-1; TRBD1 matches at 8 bases. Germline assignment: CDR1 SEHNR and CDR2 FQNEAQ (reference sequence). The length of the CDR3 is 15 residues. The junction had 9 bases not matched to a gene; V was cut back by 4 bases and J by 7 bases. The CDR3 spells CASSSQGAGGNEQFF. CDR3 DNA: TGTGCCAGCAGCTCCCAGGGGGCTGGCGGGAATGAGCAGTTCTTC.

The genes are TRBV28 and TRBJ2-7; D unresolved. Trimming left V 3 bases short and J 0 bases short, with 15 bases between. This CDR3 is built from 16 residues. Germline V gives CDR1 MDHEN, CDR2 SYDVKM. The DNA of the CDR3 is TGTGCCAGCAGTTTTTTGGGTGCAGGAACCTCCTACGAGCAGTACTTC. This sequence encodes CASSFLGAGTSYEQYF.

The J gene is TRBJ2-6, the V gene TRBV5-1; tentative D call: TRBD2 (8 bases). This CDR3 has 20 residues. Trimming cost V 4 bases and J 3 bases, with 26 bases left between them. Germline CDR1 and CDR2: SGHRS and YFSETQ. CDR3 in DNA: TGCGCCAGCAGCCCCCGGGGGGGGGCAGGGGGTCCAAGTGGGGCCAACGTCCTGACTTTC. Translated, it gives CASSPRGGAGGPSGANVLTF.

The chain links TRBV19 to TRBJ1-2, with 7 bases lining up with TRBD1. Germline values: CDR1 LNHDA, CDR2 SQIVND (reference sequence). This CDR3 contains 17 residues. With V trimmed by 3 bases and J by 0 bases, 10 bases remained unmatched. This CDR3 reads CASSIRQNRGSNYGYTF. CDR3 in DNA: TGTGCCAGTAGTATTCGCCAAAACAGGGGTTCTAACTATGGCTACACCTTC.

The chain uses TRBV5-1 and TRBJ1-4, with a possible D match to TRBD1 (5 bases). Per germline, CDR1 SGHRS and CDR2 YFSETQ. The CDR3 extends over 19 amino acids. V was trimmed by 0 bases and J by 4 bases, leaving 22 bases between them. CDR3 sequence (DNA): TGCGCCAGCAGCTTGGGTGTCGGAAGGGCTAAGAGGGGTAATGAAAAACTGTTTTTT. Translation: CASSLGVGRAKRGNEKLFF.

The V call is TRBV11-1, the J call TRBJ1-2; 7 bases are shared with TRBD1. CDR1 and CDR2 from the germline V gene are SGHAT and FQDESV (reference sequence). This CDR3 spans 13 amino acids. After removal of 5 bases from V and 4 bases from J, the junction contained 4 bases not matched to a gene. The CDR3 loop reads CASSRDSAYGYTF. In nucleotides, the CDR3 is TGTGCCAGCAGCCGGGACAGCGCCTATGGCTACACCTTC. The entire variable domain, with the rest obtained from reference TRBV11-1 and TRBJ1-2, is as follows: EAEVAQSPRYKITEKSQAVAFWCDPISGHATLYWYRQILGQGPELLVQFQDESVVDDSQLPKDRFSAERLKGVDSTLKIQPAELGDSAMYLCASSRDSAYGYTFGSGTRLTVV.

This chain uses TRBV11-2 with TRBJ2-5; D is undetermined. CDR1 SGHAT and CDR2 FQNNGV come from the germline V gene. Trimming removed 2 bases from V and 5 bases from J, with 9 bases in between. The CDR3 covers 13 residues. The CDR3 DNA sequence: TGTGCCAGCAGCTTACCTGACCGGGAGACCCAGTACTTC. This sequence encodes CASSLPDRETQYF.

V usage is TRBV4-1 and J usage is TRBJ2-2; 8 bases align to TRBD1. The V segment lost 4 bases and the J segment 7 bases; nucleotides outside the gene matches: 8. This CDR3 has 15 residues. Germline V gene sequence: CDR1 MGHRA, CDR2 YSYEKL. This CDR3 is CASSRGQGAGGELFF. The CDR3, as DNA: TGCGCCAGCAGCCGAGGACAGGGCGCGGGCGGGGAGCTGTTTTTT.

This clone turned up a few times. This rearrangement joins TRBV2 to TRBJ2-7; the match to TRBD2 covers 14 bases. The J segment lost 4 bases and the V segment lost 6 bases, leaving 8 bases of the junction unmatched. This CDR3 spans 16 amino acids. CDR1 is SNHLY and CDR2 is FYNNEI in the germline V gene. The CDR3 reads CASSGLAGGQVYEQYF. CDR3 DNA: TGTGCCAGCAGCGGACTAGCGGGGGGCCAAGTTTACGAGCAGTACTTC.